Listed below are T cell receptor beta chains from one sample, sequenced in a study of control samples from healthy donors and cancer patients. Generated by immunoSEQ multiplex PCR, the TCRdb table keeps only in-frame clones and is missing some. This sample has 55,000 to 65,000 clones, with around 87% found just once. Sample: PBMCs. The receptors shown here come from a woman aged 55-70 years with lung cancer. Both conserved end residues are part of each CDR3. The D gene is left open where the match is weak. Where a row states a size, it is once, few, many or the class of an expanded clone; other rows omit it.

J gene	D gene	V gene	clone size	CDR3 DNA	CDR3 protein
TRBJ2-1	NA	TRBV5-1	NA	TGCGCCAGCAGCTTGAGGCCCTCGGAAGAGCAGTTCTTC	CASSLRPSEEQFF
TRBJ2-2	TRBD1	TRBV5-1	NA	TGCGCCAGCAGCTTGGGACAGGGTCACACCGGGGAGCTGTTTTTT	CASSLGQGHTGELFF
TRBJ1-1	TRBD1	TRBV5-1	few	TGCGCCAGCAGCTCAGACCCCGACAGGGTCCTGAACACTGAAGCTTTCTTT	CASSSDPDRVLNTEAFF
TRBJ1-1	NA	TRBV19	NA	TGTGCCAGTAGGCCCCACGGGATAAACACTGAAGCTTTCTTT	CASRPHGINTEAFF
TRBJ2-5	NA	TRBV5-1	NA	TGCGCCAGCAGCCCAGAGGTCCCGGAGGGGGGGACCCAGTACTTC	CASSPEVPEGGTQYF
TRBJ2-5	TRBD2	TRBV30	NA	TGTGCCTGGAGTGCGACGAGCGGGAGTTTTTGGGAGACCCAGTACTTC	CAWSATSGSFWETQYF
TRBJ2-7	NA	TRBV4-2	NA	TGTGCCAGCAGCCAAGAAACTGGGGGGCCCGCGGGCGAGCAGTACTTC	CASSQETGGPAGEQYF
TRBJ1-1	NA	TRBV4-1	NA	TGCGCCAGCAGCCAATCTGACAGACCGGACACTGAAGCTTTCTTT	CASSQSDRPDTEAFF
TRBJ1-6	TRBD1	TRBV2	NA	TGTGCCAGCACGGGGACAGGGCCTTCACCCCTCCACTTT	CASTGTGPSPLHF
TRBJ2-1	TRBD2	TRBV25-1	NA	TGTGCCAGCGGGAGAGCGGGAGGTTCCTACAATGAGCAGTTCTTC	CASGRAGGSYNEQFF
TRBJ2-7	NA	TRBV2	NA	TGTGCCAGCGGGGACCAAACATACGAGCAGTACTTC	CASGDQTYEQYF
TRBJ2-7	NA	TRBV5-1	NA	TGCGCCAGCAGCTTACAGGGCTACGAGCAGTACTTC	CASSLQGYEQYF
TRBJ2-1	NA	TRBV7-3	NA	TGTGCCAGCAGCCAAAGTCAGGGGAATGAGCAGTTCTTC	CASSQSQGNEQFF
TRBJ2-3	TRBD1	TRBV2	NA	TGTGCCAGCAGTCCCCGGACAGGGGGAACAGATACGCAGTATTTT	CASSPRTGGTDTQYF
TRBJ2-1	NA	TRBV15	NA	TGTGCCACCAGCCAAGGGGCGGGGGCAGGGGGCGATGAGCAGTTCTTC	CATSQGAGAGGDEQFF
TRBJ1-1	NA	TRBV3-1/TRBV3-2	NA	TGTGCCAGCAGCGCTCACATGAGGGGGGGGGCCACTGAAGCTTTCTTT	CASSAHMRGGATEAFF
TRBJ2-1	NA	TRBV18	NA	TGTGCCAGCTCACCACAGGACTCCTCCTACAATGAGCAGTTCTTC	CASSPQDSSYNEQFF
TRBJ2-7	NA	TRBV5-1	NA	TGCGCCAGCCGCCAGGAAAGGGCACCTTACGAGCAGTACTTC	CASRQERAPYEQYF
TRBJ2-1	NA	TRBV5-6	NA	TGTGCCAGCAGCCCTGTCGGGCCGATCGCCGACACTGAGCAGTTCTTC	CASSPVGPIADTEQFF
TRBJ2-5	NA	TRBV7-2	NA	TGTGCCAGCAGCCAAATGGGGGTCCAGGAGACCCAGTACTTC	CASSQMGVQETQYF
TRBJ2-3	NA	TRBV2	NA	TGTGCCAGCAGTTTACAGGGCCCTAGCACAGATACGCAGTATTTT	CASSLQGPSTDTQYF
TRBJ1-4	NA	TRBV30	NA	TGTGCCTGGAGTGTAGGTGCAGTCGAAAAACTGTTT	CAWSVGAVEKLF
TRBJ2-1	NA	TRBV4-1	NA	TGCGCCAGCAGCCAACAATCTTTTGGGGGGACTCCAAGGTTCTTC	CASSQQSFGGTPRFF
TRBJ2-7	NA	TRBV7-2	NA	TGTGCCAGCAGCTTAGAAAGGGGGAACGAGCAGTACTTC	CASSLERGNEQYF
TRBJ1-1	TRBD1	TRBV6-5	NA	TGTGCCAGCAGTTACTCGAGGACAGGGAAGGGCACTGAAGCTTTCTTT	CASSYSRTGKGTEAFF
TRBJ1-4	NA	TRBV3-1/TRBV3-2	NA	TGTGCCAGCAGACCGTCATGGGGCGAAAAACTGTTTTTT	CASRPSWGEKLFF
TRBJ2-7	NA	TRBV6-5	once	TGTGCCAGCAGTTGGGACACCTCTTCCTACGAGCAGTACTTC	CASSWDTSSYEQYF
TRBJ2-3	TRBD2	TRBV5-1	NA	TGCGCCAGCAGCTTGGGGAGACTAGCGGGAGCAGATACGCAGTATTTT	CASSLGRLAGADTQYF
TRBJ1-2	NA	TRBV20-1	NA	TGCAGTGCTAGTCATCCCCAGGGTGGCTACACCTTC	CSASHPQGGYTF
TRBJ1-4	TRBD1	TRBV2	NA	TGTGCCAGCAGCGCAACTACAGGGGTGGCTGGGGAACTGTTTTTT	CASSATTGVAGELFF
TRBJ1-5	TRBD1	TRBV2	NA	TGTGCCAGCAGTGAAAGGGCAGGGGGCCTCAGTCAGCCCCAGCATTTT	CASSERAGGLSQPQHF
TRBJ1-2	NA	TRBV6-6	NA	TGTGCCAGCAGTTACGAAGGGACGGTGGCCGGCTACACCTTC	CASSYEGTVAGYTF
TRBJ1-3	NA	TRBV19	NA	TGTGCCAGTGGAGTGACACTCGGAAACACCATATATTTT	CASGVTLGNTIYF
TRBJ1-1	NA	TRBV5-1	NA	TGCGCCAGCAGCTCCGGGACCCTGAACACTGAAGCTTTCTTT	CASSSGTLNTEAFF
TRBJ1-5	NA	TRBV7-9	NA	TGTGCCAGCACCCTAGCTTGGACAGCACTCAATCAGCCCCAGCATTTT	CASTLAWTALNQPQHF